The 25 T cell receptor beta chains presented below share a single source sample, sequenced in a study of blood T cells in healthy people across ages. Next came a second PCR, run for roughly 6 to 11 cycles, which used a sample-barcoded 5' primer along with a J-beta primer mix. MiXCR, run by TCRdb on the 5' RACE reads, gives a single entry per CDR3 protein. In the table there are over 1,500,000 distinct CDR3 sequences, 39% of which are singletons. The sample comprised blood. All receptors come from a human donor in good health.

This rearrangement joins TRBV20-1 to TRBJ2-5; 9 nucleotides match TRBD1. J was trimmed by 4 bases and V by 5 bases; bases with no gene match: 2. Germline V gene lookup returns CDR1 DFQATT and CDR2 SNEGSKA (reference sequence). The CDR3 has 12 residues. The CDR3 loop is CSADRGLETQYF. As DNA, the CDR3 is TGCAGTGCTGACAGGGGGTTAGAGACCCAGTACTTC.

The chain recombines TRBV29-1 with TRBJ2-3; 13 bases map to TRBD2. This CDR3 region has 16 residues. Per the germline V gene, CDR1 is SQVTM and CDR2 is ANQGSEA. V shed 5 bases and J 1 base; nucleotides not matched to a gene: 6. CDR3 sequence: CSVTSGGGVGTDTQYF. CDR3 nucleotides: TGCAGCGTTACTAGCGGGGGGGGCGTTGGCACAGATACGCAGTATTTT.

This clonotype showed up many times. The rearrangement joins TRBV10-3 to TRBJ2-7; maybe TRBD2 (6 bases). The CDR3 covers 13 residues. Between the trimmed V and J ends, which lost 4 bases and 7 bases, there was a span of 14 bases. CDR1 is ENHRY and CDR2 is SYGVKD in the germline V gene. The CDR3 sequence: CAISAGTPPEQYF. Written as DNA, the CDR3 is TGTGCCATCAGTGCCGGGACTCCTCCTGAGCAGTACTTC.

This clonotype was detected a few times. The chain has TRBV10-3 and TRBJ2-1, with 7 bases lining up with TRBD1. CDR1 is ENHRY, CDR2 SYGVKD, per germline. This CDR3 comprises 15 residues. Trimming removed 2 bases from V and 5 bases from J; junction bases left unmatched: 6. This chain's CDR3 is CAISEGQAVNNEQFF. The CDR3 nucleotides read TGTGCCATCAGTGAGGGACAGGCGGTGAACAATGAGCAGTTCTTC.

The chain has TRBV18 and TRBJ1-4, with 10 nucleotides matching TRBD1. CDR3 length: 15 amino acids. The germline CDR1 and CDR2 sequences are KGHSH and LQKENI. The J segment lost 3 bases and the V segment lost 4 bases, leaving 2 bases of the junction unmatched. In DNA form, the CDR3 reads TGTGCCAGCTCACGGGGGACAGGGGCTAATGAAAAACTGTTTTTT. Its protein is CASSRGTGANEKLFF.

This chain uses TRBV5-5 with TRBJ2-7; 9 positions match TRBD1. The V gene end was trimmed by 3 bases and the J gene end by 5 bases; junction bases not matched to a gene: 6. The CDR3 extends over 14 amino acids. CDR1 and CDR2 (germline): SGHKS, YYEKEE (reference sequence). In DNA, the CDR3 is TGTGCCAGCAGCTCGGGACAGGGAGTAGACGAGCAGTACTTC. Amino acid sequence: CASSSGQGVDEQYF.

This clonotype appeared a few times. The V and J genes are TRBV11-1 and TRBJ2-1, with 8 bases matching TRBD1. The CDR3 contains 16 residues. Trimming removed 1 base from V and 2 bases from J; junction bases left unmatched: 4. Germline assignment: CDR1 SGHAT and CDR2 FQDESV (reference sequence). DNA for the CDR3: TGTGCCAGCAGCTTAGGGAGGGGACAGGCCTACAATGAGCAGTTCTTC. Residues: CASSLGRGQAYNEQFF.

The V and J genes are TRBV20-1 and TRBJ2-3, with 7 bases aligning to TRBD1. This CDR3 comprises 13 residues. Germline V gene lookup returns CDR1 DFQATT and CDR2 SNEGSKA (reference sequence). The junction had 7 bases not matched to a gene; V was cut back by 6 bases and J by 4 bases. DNA of the CDR3: TGCAGTGCCCAGGGGGTTGTACCAGATACGCAGTATTTT. This gives the protein CSAQGVVPDTQYF.

The genes are TRBV18 and TRBJ2-7; the match to TRBD1 covers 7 bases. This CDR3 contains 16 residues. The germline V gene encodes CDR1 KGHSH and CDR2 LQKENI. V shed 3 bases and J 0 bases; nucleotides not matched to a gene: 8. The DNA for the CDR3 is TGTGCCAGCTCACCCGAAAGGGGACAGCTCTCCTACGAGCAGTACTTC. Its protein product is CASSPERGQLSYEQYF.

The chain combines TRBV3-1 with TRBJ1-1; 7 bases align to TRBD1. Germline V gene sequence: CDR1 LGHDT, CDR2 YNNKEL (reference sequence). The CDR3 contains 16 residues. V lost 4 bases, J lost 6 bases, and 14 bases stayed unmatched. The CDR3 nucleotides read TGTGCCAGCAGCCCCCCTCGGGGACGACAGGGAGCTGAAGCTTTCTTT. It encodes CASSPPRGRQGAEAFF.

There are a few counts of this clonotype. The J gene is TRBJ2-3, the V gene TRBV12-3 or TRBV12-4, with 7 bases identical to TRBD1. The CDR3 length is 14 residues. V shed 5 bases and J 8 bases; nucleotides not matched to a gene: 10. CDR3: CASSPRTGSGTQYF. The CDR3 coding sequence is TGTGCCAGCAGTCCAAGGACAGGTAGTGGTACGCAGTATTTT.

V usage is TRBV20-1 and J usage is TRBJ2-5; no reliable D call. The germline V and J ends were trimmed by 1 base and 11 bases, with 11 bases remaining between them. The CDR3 length is 11 residues. From germline, CDR1 is DFQATT and CDR2 SNEGSKA (reference sequence). The CDR3 DNA is TGCAGTGCTAGAGTAGGTGCCCAGCAGTACTTC. As protein: CSARVGAQQYF.

Points on this clonotype: Since the CDR3 does not end with the conserved phenylalanine or tryptophan, this likely comes from a read error. The chain is built from TRBV4-1 and TRBJ1-5, with D possibly TRBD1 on 5 matching bases. Germline V lookup: CDR1 MGHRA, CDR2 YSYEKL. CDR3 length equals 15 residues. V was shortened by 4 bases and J by 0 bases, with 10 bases between the two germline ends. CDR3 in amino acids: CASSLQTASNQPQHL. CDR3 coding DNA: TGCGCCAGCAGCCTCCAGACAGCTAGCAATCAGCCCCAGCATCTT.

The sample holds a few counts of this clonotype. The chain combines TRBV29-1 with TRBJ1-2; the D is unclear. The ends were cut back, 5 bases at V and 8 bases at J, with 15 bases in the middle. The CDR3 contains 12 residues. Per germline, CDR1 SQVTM and CDR2 ANQGSEA. CDR3 sequence reads: CSVYGNWRGYTF. The CDR3 region has the DNA TGCAGCGTTTATGGGAACTGGAGGGGCTACACCTTC.

Points on this clonotype: Here the CDR3 omits its conserved ending phenylalanine or tryptophan, so a read error is the likely source. The V gene is TRBV7-2, the J gene TRBJ2-1, with 11 bases that match TRBD2. Looked up from germline, CDR1 is SGHTA and CDR2 is FQGNSA. J lost 9 bases, V lost 5 bases, and 6 bases had no gene match. The CDR3 runs 14 residues. CDR3 residues: CASSEEGTSGEQFV. CDR3 DNA sequence: TGTGCCAGCAGCGAAGAGGGGACTAGCGGTGAGCAGTTCGTC.

This clonotype was seen a handful of times. J is TRBJ2-2 and V is TRBV7-3; 9 bases align to TRBD2. CDR1 SGHTA and CDR2 FQGTGA come from the germline V gene. This CDR3 has 17 residues. The V segment lost 3 bases and the J segment 4 bases; nucleotides outside the gene matches: 9. This CDR3 reads CASSFRGGAEGTGELFF. CDR3 in DNA: TGTGCCAGCAGCTTCCGCGGGGGGGCGGAAGGCACCGGGGAGCTGTTTTTT.

V usage is TRBV2 and J usage is TRBJ2-1; D tentatively reads TRBD1 or TRBD2 (5 bases each). The germline V gene has CDR1 SNHLY and CDR2 FYNNEI. V was pared by 7 bases and J by 12 bases, with 22 bases between. The CDR3 spans 14 residues. For the CDR3, the DNA is TGTGCCAGCAAGGCGTCTATGGGGGTTTTGGTGCAGTTCTTC. Its protein product is CASKASMGVLVQFF. Full variable domain (remainder filled in from reference TRBV2 and TRBJ2-1): EPEVTQTPSHQVTQMGQEVILRCVPISNHLYFYWYRQILGQKVEFLVSFYNNEISEKSEIFDDQFSVERPDGSNFTLKIRSTKLEDSAMYFCASKASMGVLVQFFGPGTRLTVL.

The chain employs TRBV20-1 and TRBJ2-3; D is unclear. The V end lost 4 bases, the J end lost 4 bases, and 12 bases lay between the germline ends. Germline assignment: CDR1 DFQATT and CDR2 SNEGSKA (reference sequence). The CDR3 length is 13 residues. The CDR3 DNA sequence: TGCAGTGCTACCCCACCCGGCGCAGATACGCAGTATTTT. It is translated as CSATPPGADTQYF.

V and J are TRBV7-2 and TRBJ2-3, with 16 bases that match TRBD2. The CDR3 length is 17 residues. The germline gives CDR1 SGHTA, CDR2 FQGNSA. The V and J ends lost 5 bases and 3 bases, in that order; junction bases with no gene match: 5. This CDR3 reads CASSMGLAGGPTDTQYF. CDR3 DNA sequence: TGTGCCAGCAGCATGGGACTAGCGGGAGGGCCGACAGATACGCAGTATTTT.

This clonotype was seen a handful of times. The chain employs TRBV7-9 and TRBJ1-6; D is unclear. Trimming cost V 1 base and J 0 bases, with 7 bases left between them. This CDR3 has 16 amino acids. CDR1 is SEHNR, CDR2 FQNEAQ, per germline (reference sequence). The CDR3 sequence is CASSLGGNSYNSPLHF. Written as DNA, the CDR3 is TGTGCCAGCAGCTTAGGGGGTAACTCCTATAATTCACCCCTCCACTTT.

There are a few counts of this clonotype. This chain connects TRBV6-2 or TRBV6-3 to TRBJ2-3; D uncertain. Germline loops: CDR1 MNHEY, CDR2 SVGEGT. There are 14 residues in the CDR3. V gave up 2 bases and J gave up 2 bases, with 8 bases separating them. The CDR3 reads CASSYDTVTDTQYF. CDR3 bases: TGTGCCAGCAGTTACGACACAGTCACAGATACGCAGTATTTT.

This clonotype was recorded only once. This rearrangement joins TRBV24-1 to TRBJ2-1; 8 bases fit TRBD2. V lost 4 bases, J lost 7 bases, and 14 bases stayed unmatched. The CDR3 totals 17 residues. CDR1 KGHDR and CDR2 SFDVKD come from the germline V gene. In DNA form, the CDR3 reads TGTGCCACCAGTGACCCGGGCAGCGGGGGTGTAGGGAATGAGCAGTTCTTC. Translating it yields CATSDPGSGGVGNEQFF.

V and J are TRBV6-1 and TRBJ1-1, with 7 bases fitting TRBD1. In germline, CDR1 is MNHNS, CDR2 SASEGT. This CDR3 contains 13 residues. The trim removed 7 bases at V and 3 bases at J, leaving 5 bases unmatched. The CDR3 coding sequence is TGTGCCAGCACAGGGGGTTGGGACACTGAAGCTTTCTTT. As protein: CASTGGWDTEAFF.

This chain uses TRBV7-9 with TRBJ2-3; TRBD2 aligns across 9 bases. Trimming took 3 bases from V and 2 from J; bases not matched to a gene: 3. CDR1 and CDR2 from the germline V gene are SEHNR and FQNEAQ (reference sequence). This CDR3 is built from 15 residues. The CDR3 bases are TGTGCCAGCAGCTTGCGGGGGGGCACCACAGATACGCAGTATTTT. Its protein is CASSLRGGTTDTQYF.

The rearrangement joins TRBV20-1 to TRBJ1-1; D gene uncertain. The germline V gene has CDR1 DFQATT and CDR2 SNEGSKA (reference sequence). V lost 3 bases and J 11 bases, leaving 16 bases between the germline ends. The length of the CDR3 is 12 residues. The CDR3 loop is CSARVRERAAFF. CDR3 coding DNA: TGCAGTGCTAGGGTCCGGGAGCGAGCGGCTTTCTTT.